This TCR beta chain was sequenced for a study of blood T cell repertoires in COVID-19. Turning to the study itself: Acute and convalescent COVID-19 specimens originated in the United States, Italy and Spain. Nucleic acid was either cDNA or gDNA, and it came from T cells, B-cell-depleted T cells, or PBMCs.

This CDR3 comprises 14 residues. V was cut by 8 bases and J by 0 bases, with 14 bases left in between. The germline V gene encodes CDR1 SGHTA and CDR2 FQGNSA. Per the authors' pipeline: Using reference gene primer amplification, nucleated cell counts were estimated. Libraries were prepared by immunoSEQ multiplex PCR; TCRdb keeps only in-frame clonotypes and omits some of them. V, J and clone size were drawn from that table, and D and trimming were deduced from the DNA. The table shows a few hundred thousand clones, with approximately 89% occurring only once. The TCR originated in a woman between 50 and 59 years old who had recovered from COVID-19. The J gene is TRBJ2-7, the V gene TRBV7-2; tentative D call: TRBD2 (6 bases). Sequencing used peripheral blood. DNA of the CDR3: TGTGCCAGCGGCCTTCGGGGGAGCTCCTACGAGCAGTACTTC. This translates into CASGLRGSSYEQYF.